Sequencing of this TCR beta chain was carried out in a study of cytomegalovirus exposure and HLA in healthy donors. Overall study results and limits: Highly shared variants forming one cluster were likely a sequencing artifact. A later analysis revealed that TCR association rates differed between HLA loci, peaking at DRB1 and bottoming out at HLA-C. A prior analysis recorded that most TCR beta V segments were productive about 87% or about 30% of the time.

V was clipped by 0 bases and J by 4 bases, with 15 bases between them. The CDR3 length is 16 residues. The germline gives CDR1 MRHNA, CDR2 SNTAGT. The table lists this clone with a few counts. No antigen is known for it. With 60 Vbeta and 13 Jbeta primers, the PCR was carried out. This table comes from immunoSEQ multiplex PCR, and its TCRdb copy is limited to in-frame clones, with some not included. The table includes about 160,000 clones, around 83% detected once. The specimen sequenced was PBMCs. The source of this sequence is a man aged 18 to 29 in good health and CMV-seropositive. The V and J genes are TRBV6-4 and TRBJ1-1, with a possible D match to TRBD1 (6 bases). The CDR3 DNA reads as TGTGCCAGCAGTGACTCTGGGGGGGGCCGAGCCACTGAAGCTTTCTTT. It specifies CASSDSGGGRATEAFF.